These 16 T cell receptor beta chains came from one sample sequenced in a study of T cell repertoires in cytomegalovirus infection. TCRdb processed the reads anew with MiXCR; each CDR3 protein has one entry. This table has 500,000 or so distinct CDR3 sequences, about 17% appearing once. Sequenced input: CD8+ T cells from PBMCs. Receptors were obtained from a human donor in good health (CMV status not recorded). Some clones in this sample may be carry-over from other donors' samples.

The V call is TRBV19, the J call TRBJ2-7; 8 nucleotides align to TRBD1. Germline V lookup: CDR1 LNHDA, CDR2 SQIVND (reference sequence). Trimming took 2 bases from V and 2 from J; bases not matched to a gene: 8. The CDR3 is 16 amino acids. The CDR3 DNA reads as TGTGCCAGTAGTATAACGCTTAGACAGGGGCCCTACGAGCAGTACTTC. Residues: CASSITLRQGPYEQYF.

The CDR3 protein is CSVESQGAAFEQYF. In DNA form, the CDR3 reads TGCAGCGTTGAATCGCAGGGGGCAGCCTTCGAGCAGTACTTC. This chain links TRBV29-1 with TRBJ2-7; 8 bases fit TRBD1. Germline lookup yields CDR1 SQVTM and CDR2 ANQGSEA. The trim removed 2 bases at V and 6 bases at J, leaving 9 bases unmatched. The length of the CDR3 is 14 residues.

Details on this clonotype: This may be a read error, as it is one base from a much larger clone. This chain joins TRBV27 and TRBJ2-5, with D unresolved. The germline CDR1 and CDR2 sequences are MNHEY and SMNVEV (reference sequence). CDR3 length: 14 amino acids. In DNA form, the CDR3 reads TGTGCCAGCAGTTTTGGGCTGAACCAAGAGACCCAGAACTTC. It yields the protein CASSFGLNQETQNF.

This sequence joins TRBV12-3 or TRBV12-4 and TRBJ2-1; TRBD2 agrees at 8 bases. J lost 5 bases, V lost 10 bases, and 13 bases had no gene match. The CDR3 consists of 15 residues. The CDR3 sequence is CAIRWSGGLDNEQFF. The CDR3 coding sequence is TGTGCCATCAGGTGGAGCGGGGGTCTCGACAATGAGCAGTTCTTC.

The genes are TRBV12-3 or TRBV12-4 and TRBJ1-3, with D perhaps matching TRBD1 (6 bases). The CDR3 extends over 18 amino acids. Deletions cut 3 bases from V and 4 bases from J, with 22 bases between. CDR3 sequence reads: CASSFSRGRAWGGNTIYF. The CDR3 nucleotides read TGTGCCAGCAGTTTTTCCAGGGGCAGGGCCTGGGGCGGAAACACCATATATTTT.

This chain's CDR3 is CASSFRFSITENTGELFF. The CDR3 DNA reads TGTGCCAGCAGTTTTCGCTTTTCGATCACAGAGAACACCGGGGAGCTGTTTTTT. The chain couples TRBV28 to TRBJ2-2; no reliable D call. Between the trimmed V and J ends, which lost 3 bases and 1 base, there was a span of 18 bases. CDR1 and CDR2 (germline): MDHEN, SYDVKM. There are 18 residues in the CDR3.

A note on this clonotype: It may be a read error: a sequence one base away is much more abundant. The chain couples TRBV7-9 to TRBJ2-5; the match to TRBD2 covers 8 bases. Germline lookup yields CDR1 SEHNR and CDR2 FQNEAQ (reference sequence). V was clipped by 6 bases and J by 5 bases; unmatched bases: 17. This CDR3 contains 17 residues. DNA of the CDR3: TGTGCCAGCAGACTAGAGCTTGTACTAGCGGTCGGGGAGACCCAGTACTTC. It codes for CASRLELVLAVGETQYF.

A few counts support this clonotype. The rearrangement uses TRBV27 and TRBJ2-7, with D perhaps TRBD1 or TRBD2 (5 bases each). The CDR3 has 18 residues. Germline lookup yields CDR1 MNHEY and CDR2 SMNVEV (reference sequence). The ends were cut back, 0 bases at V and 2 bases at J, with 20 bases in the middle. CDR3 coding DNA: TGTGCCAGCAGTTTATCGATTAGAGGGGCTCAAGTTCCCTACGAGCAGTACTTC. Translating it yields CASSLSIRGAQVPYEQYF.

The chain is built from TRBV2 and TRBJ2-7, with TRBD1 matching over 10 bases. The J segment lost 1 base and the V segment lost 7 bases, leaving 4 bases of the junction unmatched. Germline V gene data show CDR1 as SNHLY and CDR2 as FYNNEI. The CDR3 is made up of 14 amino acids. CDR3 amino acids: CASTRTGGSYEQYF. The CDR3 DNA reads as TGTGCCAGCACAAGGACAGGGGGATCCTACGAGCAGTACTTC.

This clonotype appeared many times. The chain recombines TRBV7-3 with TRBJ1-2, with D maybe TRBD1 (5 bases). V lost 5 bases, J lost 14 bases, and 21 bases lay in between. The length of the CDR3 is 13 residues. Germline V gene sequence: CDR1 SGHTA, CDR2 FQGTGA. The CDR3 spells CASSQGTATGRTF. The CDR3 nucleotides read TGTGCCAGCAGCCAAGGGACGGCTACCGGGAGGACCTTC.

This clonotype was counted between two and nine times. The V and J genes are TRBV19 and TRBJ1-1; TRBD1 aligns across 8 bases. The germline CDR1 and CDR2 sequences are LNHDA and SQIVND (reference sequence). The CDR3 runs to 18 residues. With 7 bases clipped from V and 0 bases from J, the junction kept 16 bases outside the gene matches. CDR3 amino acids: CASTRTGKQSGLNTEAFF. The DNA of the CDR3 is TGTGCCAGTACCAGGACAGGGAAACAAAGTGGATTGAACACTGAAGCTTTCTTT.

With regard to this clonotype: Being one base from a much bigger clone, this may be a read error. The chain links TRBV11-3 to TRBJ2-1; 9 nucleotides match TRBD2. Germline V gives CDR1 SGHNT, CDR2 YENEEA. V lost 1 base to trimming and J lost 5 bases; unmatched junction nucleotides: 6. CDR3 size: 16 residues. CDR3 sequence (DNA): TGTGCCAGCAGCTTAGGGAAGCGGGAGGCTCACAATGAGCAGTTCTTC. It is translated as CASSLGKREAHNEQFF.

This clonotype was seen only a few times. The chain joins TRBV7-9 to TRBJ1-2; tentative D call: TRBD1 (5 bases). From germline, CDR1 is SEHNR and CDR2 FQNEAQ (reference sequence). V dropped 2 bases and J dropped 7 bases, with 17 bases sitting between them. CDR3 length: 15 residues. CDR3 region: CASSLSKTALSGYTF. Written as DNA, the CDR3 is TGTGCCAGCAGCTTATCAAAGACAGCTTTGAGTGGCTACACCTTC. The full variable domain, with the rest looked up from reference TRBV7-9 and TRBJ1-2, is DTGVSQNPRHKITKRGQNVTFRCDPISEHNRLYWYRQTLGQGPEFLTYFQNEAQLEKSRLLSDRFSAERPKGSFSTLEIQRTEQGDSAMYLCASSLSKTALSGYTFGSGTRLTVV.

This clonotype was observed many times. This rearrangement joins TRBV7-9 to TRBJ2-6; D is possibly TRBD2 (5 bases). Trimming left V 4 bases short and J 0 bases short, with 10 bases between. CDR1 is SEHNR, CDR2 FQNEAQ, per germline (reference sequence). The CDR3 sequence is 16 residues long. The CDR3 loop reads CASSSVRDSGANVLTF. CDR3 nucleotide sequence: TGTGCCAGCAGCTCAGTTCGGGACTCTGGGGCCAACGTCCTGACTTTC.

This clonotype occurred many times. The DNA for the CDR3 is TGTGCCAGCAGTTTGGCTCACAGCTCCTACAATGAGCAGTTCTTC. This translates into CASSLAHSSYNEQFF. V usage is TRBV27 and J usage is TRBJ2-1; no reliable D call. V was pared by 3 bases and J by 0 bases, with 9 bases between. Germline lookup yields CDR1 MNHEY and CDR2 SMNVEV (reference sequence). The CDR3 is made up of 15 amino acids.

The V and J genes are TRBV2 and TRBJ1-6, with D perhaps TRBD1 (5 bases). The CDR3 length is 22 residues. V lost 6 bases and J lost 0, with 30 bases in between. Germline loops: CDR1 SNHLY, CDR2 FYNNEI. The chain's CDR3 is CASSSVGASGTSESSYNSPLHF. CDR3 DNA: TGTGCCAGCAGCTCGGTCGGGGCCTCTGGGACTTCTGAAAGCTCCTATAATTCACCCCTCCACTTT.